The entry below describes one TCR beta chain. Its antigen is not known. CDR3 length: 16 amino acids. V shed 3 bases and J 4 bases; nucleotides not matched to a gene: 12. Germline V gives CDR1 SGHKS, CDR2 YYEKEE (reference sequence). The data are from a study of radiotherapy plus CTLA-4 blockade in lung cancer. Study at large: Patients showed objective responses in about 20% of cases, and disease control was achieved by under 35%.

Findings and caveats of the study: Reported findings show early blood T cell clone dynamics, with interferon-beta, best predicted response. Tumor-derived TCR clones expanded in blood after radiotherapy plus ipilimumab.

Chemo-refractory metastatic non-small-cell lung cancer patients were treated with focal radiation plus CTLA-4 blockade with ipilimumab. Measured with immunoSEQ multiplex PCR; TCRdb has only the in-frame clones, and not every one. The sample holds under 65,000 clones, roughly 77% seen once. V usage is TRBV5-5 and J usage is TRBJ2-5; 7 nucleotides line up with TRBD1. The clonotype comes from a human donor with non-small cell lung cancer who had a complete response to radiotherapy plus ipilimumab. The specimen comprised peripheral blood, sampled from a patient treated with radiotherapy plus ipilimumab. The CDR3 nucleotides are TGTGCCAGCAGCTACCACAAGACAGGGCAGGGAGAGACCCAGTACTTC. Its translation: CASSYHKTGQGETQYF.